This T cell receptor beta chain originates from a study of metastatic and nonmetastatic thyroid tumors. At the level of the study: Repertoire comparisons spanned blood and tumor or nodule tissue from malignant and benign thyroid patients. General observations from the study: Relative to benign nodules, malignant thyroid tumors were reportedly characterized by significantly elevated TCR beta diversity in blood and tumor.

No treatment had been given to any patient before thyroid surgery. How the authors handled the data: Construction of a distant-metastasis classifier for papillary thyroid cancer relied on CDR3 differences across clinicopathological groups. TCRdb reanalyzed the PCR reads via MiXCR. V and J calls and clone size were set by TCRdb, not the authors. Of about 16,000 clones listed, about 25% are singletons. Of note for this clone: The antigen is unknown.

Trimming removed 5 bases from V and 7 bases from J, with 13 bases in between. The germline CDR1 and CDR2 sequences are MNHNS and SASEGT. The CDR3 extends over 13 amino acids. This receptor was identified in a female donor with papillary thyroid cancer or a benign thyroid nodule (not recorded which). Some clones in this sample may be carry-over from other donors' samples. The chain couples TRBV6-1 to TRBJ2-3, with unresolved D. Sequenced material: adjacent normal tissue. The CDR3 is CASSSLSSHTQYF. The CDR3 region has the DNA TGTGCCAGCAGTTCCCTGTCGTCCCATACGCAGTATTTT.